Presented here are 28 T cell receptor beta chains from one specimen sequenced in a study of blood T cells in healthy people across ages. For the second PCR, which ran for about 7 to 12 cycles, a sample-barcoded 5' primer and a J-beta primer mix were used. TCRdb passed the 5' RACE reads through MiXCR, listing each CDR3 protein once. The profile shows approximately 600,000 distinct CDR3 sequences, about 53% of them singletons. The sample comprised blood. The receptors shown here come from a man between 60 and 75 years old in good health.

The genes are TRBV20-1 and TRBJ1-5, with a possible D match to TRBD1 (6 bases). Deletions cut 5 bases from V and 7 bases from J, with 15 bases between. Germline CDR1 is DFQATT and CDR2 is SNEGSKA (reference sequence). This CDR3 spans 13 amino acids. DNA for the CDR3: TGCAGTGCTCCGGGCGGGGGGCGACAGCCCCAGCATTTT. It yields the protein CSAPGGGRQPQHF.

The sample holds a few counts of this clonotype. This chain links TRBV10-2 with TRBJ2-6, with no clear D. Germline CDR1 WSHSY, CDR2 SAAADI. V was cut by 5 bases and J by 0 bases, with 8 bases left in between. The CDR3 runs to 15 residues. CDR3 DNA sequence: TGCGCCAGCAGTTCAGCCCTCTCTGGGGCCAACGTCCTGACTTTC. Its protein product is CASSSALSGANVLTF.

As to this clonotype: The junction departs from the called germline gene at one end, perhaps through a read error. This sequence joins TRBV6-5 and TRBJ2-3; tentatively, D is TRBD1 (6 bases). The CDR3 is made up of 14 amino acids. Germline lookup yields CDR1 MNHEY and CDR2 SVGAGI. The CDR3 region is CASSLRDNTDSQYF. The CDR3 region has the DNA TGTGCCAGCAGTCTCCGGGACAACACAGATTCGCAGTATTTT.

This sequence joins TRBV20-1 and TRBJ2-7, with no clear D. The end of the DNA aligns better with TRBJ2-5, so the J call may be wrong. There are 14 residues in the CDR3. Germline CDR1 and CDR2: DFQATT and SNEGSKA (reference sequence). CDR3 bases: TGCAGTGCTAGAGACGTAGCAGGACGGGAGACCCAGTACTTC. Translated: CSARDVAGRETQYF.

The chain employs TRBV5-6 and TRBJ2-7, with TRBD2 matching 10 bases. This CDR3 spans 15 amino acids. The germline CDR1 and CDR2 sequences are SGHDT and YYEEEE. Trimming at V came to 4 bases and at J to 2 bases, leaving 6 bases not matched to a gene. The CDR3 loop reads CASSLASGGPYEQYF. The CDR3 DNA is TGTGCCAGCAGCCTCGCTAGCGGGGGACCCTACGAGCAGTACTTC. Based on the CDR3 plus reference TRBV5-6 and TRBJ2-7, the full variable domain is DAGVTQSPTHLIKTRGQQVTLRCSPKSGHDTVSWYQQALGQGPQFIFQYYEEEERQRGNFPDRFSGHQFPNYSSELNVNALLLGDSALYLCASSLASGGPYEQYFGPGTRLTVT.

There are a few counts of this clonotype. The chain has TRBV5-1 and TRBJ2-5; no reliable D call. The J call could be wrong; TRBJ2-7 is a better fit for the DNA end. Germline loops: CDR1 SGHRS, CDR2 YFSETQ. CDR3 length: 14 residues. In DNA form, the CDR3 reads TGCGCCAGCCAAGACACCGGGTCCCCCTACGAGCAGTACTTC. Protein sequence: CASQDTGSPYEQYF.

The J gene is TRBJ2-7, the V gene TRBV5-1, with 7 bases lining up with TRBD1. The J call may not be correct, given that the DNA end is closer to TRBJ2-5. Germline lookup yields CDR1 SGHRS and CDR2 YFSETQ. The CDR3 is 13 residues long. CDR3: CASSADRRETQYF. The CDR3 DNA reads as TGCGCCAGCAGCGCGGACAGGAGAGAGACCCAGTACTTC.

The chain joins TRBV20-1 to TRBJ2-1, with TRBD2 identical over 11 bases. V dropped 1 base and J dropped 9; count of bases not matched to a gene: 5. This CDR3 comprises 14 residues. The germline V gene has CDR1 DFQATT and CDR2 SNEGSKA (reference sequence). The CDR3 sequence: CSARGLAGNSEQFF. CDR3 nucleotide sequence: TGCAGTGCTAGAGGACTAGCGGGGAATTCTGAGCAGTTCTTC.

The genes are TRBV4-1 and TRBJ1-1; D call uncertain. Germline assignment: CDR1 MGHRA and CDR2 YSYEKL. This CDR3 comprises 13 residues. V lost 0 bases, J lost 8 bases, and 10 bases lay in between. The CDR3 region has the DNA TGCGCCAGCAGCCAAGAGTGGGCCTCGGAAGCTTTCTTT. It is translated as CASSQEWASEAFF.

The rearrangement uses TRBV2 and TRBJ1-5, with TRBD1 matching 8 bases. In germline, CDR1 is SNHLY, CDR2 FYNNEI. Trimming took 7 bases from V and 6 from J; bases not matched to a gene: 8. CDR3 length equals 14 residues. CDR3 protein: CASILDRDSQPQHF. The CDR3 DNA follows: TGTGCCAGCATTCTGGACAGGGATAGTCAGCCCCAGCATTTT.

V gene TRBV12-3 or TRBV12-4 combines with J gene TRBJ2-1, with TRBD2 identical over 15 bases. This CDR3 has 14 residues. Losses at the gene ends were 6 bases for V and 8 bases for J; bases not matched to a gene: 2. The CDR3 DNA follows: TGTGCCAGCAGAGGACTAGCGGGGGGGCATGAGCAGTTCTTC. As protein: CASRGLAGGHEQFF.

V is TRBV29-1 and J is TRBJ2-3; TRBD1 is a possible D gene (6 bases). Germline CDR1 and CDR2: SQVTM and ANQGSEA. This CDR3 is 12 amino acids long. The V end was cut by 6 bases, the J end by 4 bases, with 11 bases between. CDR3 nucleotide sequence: TGCAGCGTCCGGGACAACCCAGATACGCAGTATTTT. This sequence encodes CSVRDNPDTQYF.

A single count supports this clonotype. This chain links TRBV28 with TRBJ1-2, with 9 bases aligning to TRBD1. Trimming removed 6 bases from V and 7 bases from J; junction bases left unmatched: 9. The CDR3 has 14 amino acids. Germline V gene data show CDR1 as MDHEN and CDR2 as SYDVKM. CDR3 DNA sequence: TGTGCCAGCAGCTGGGGGACAGGGCAAGGTGGCTACACCTTC. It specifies CASSWGTGQGGYTF.

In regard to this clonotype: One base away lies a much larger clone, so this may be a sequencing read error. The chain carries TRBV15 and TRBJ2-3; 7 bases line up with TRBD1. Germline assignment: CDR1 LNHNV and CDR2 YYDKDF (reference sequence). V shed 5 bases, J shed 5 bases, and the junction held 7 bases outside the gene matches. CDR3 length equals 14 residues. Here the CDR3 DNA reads TGTGCCACCAGCGTGCGGACAGGCATAGATACGCAGTATTTT. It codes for CATSVRTGIDTQYF.

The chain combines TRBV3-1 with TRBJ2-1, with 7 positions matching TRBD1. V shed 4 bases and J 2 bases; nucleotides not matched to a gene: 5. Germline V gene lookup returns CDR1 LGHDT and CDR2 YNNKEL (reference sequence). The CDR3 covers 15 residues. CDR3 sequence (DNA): TGTGCCAGCAGCCGATCGACAGGGACCTACAATGAGCAGTTCTTC. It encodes CASSRSTGTYNEQFF.

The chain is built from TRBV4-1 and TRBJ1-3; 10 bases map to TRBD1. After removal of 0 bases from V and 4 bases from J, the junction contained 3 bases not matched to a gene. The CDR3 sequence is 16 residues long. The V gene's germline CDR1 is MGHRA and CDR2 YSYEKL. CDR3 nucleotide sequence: TGCGCCAGCAGCCAAGACCTGACAGGGGGCGGAAACACCATATATTTT. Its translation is CASSQDLTGGGNTIYF.

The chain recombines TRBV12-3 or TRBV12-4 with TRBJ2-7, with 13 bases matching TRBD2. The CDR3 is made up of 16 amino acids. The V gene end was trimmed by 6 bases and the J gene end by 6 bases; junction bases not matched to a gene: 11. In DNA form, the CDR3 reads TGTGCCAGCAGCCGAACCGGTACTAGCGGGAGGGCCGAGCAGTACTTC. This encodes CASSRTGTSGRAEQYF.

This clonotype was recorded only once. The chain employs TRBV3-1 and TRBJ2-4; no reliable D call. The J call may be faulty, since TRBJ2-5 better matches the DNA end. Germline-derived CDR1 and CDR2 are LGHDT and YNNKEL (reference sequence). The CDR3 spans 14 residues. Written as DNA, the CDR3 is TGTGCCAGCAGCCCTCTTTCTCTAGGGGAGACCCAGTACTTC. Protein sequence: CASSPLSLGETQYF.

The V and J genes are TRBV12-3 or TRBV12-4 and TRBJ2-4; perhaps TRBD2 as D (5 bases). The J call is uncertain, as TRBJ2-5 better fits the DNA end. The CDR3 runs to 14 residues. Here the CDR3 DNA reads TGTGCCAGCAGTTTAAAGCGGATACAAGAGACCCAGTACTTC. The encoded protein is CASSLKRIQETQYF.

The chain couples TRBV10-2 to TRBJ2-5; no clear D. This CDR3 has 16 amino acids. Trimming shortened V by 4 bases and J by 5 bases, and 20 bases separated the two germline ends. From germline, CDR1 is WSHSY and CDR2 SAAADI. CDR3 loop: CASSVNPEPGVETQYF. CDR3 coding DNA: TGCGCCAGCAGTGTAAATCCCGAACCTGGGGTGGAGACCCAGTACTTC.

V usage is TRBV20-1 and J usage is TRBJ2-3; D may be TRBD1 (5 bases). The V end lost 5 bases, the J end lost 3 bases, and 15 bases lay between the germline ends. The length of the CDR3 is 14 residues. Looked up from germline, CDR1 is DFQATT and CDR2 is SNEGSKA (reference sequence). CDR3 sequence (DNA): TGCAGTGCTTCCCCAGGGTTGGGGACAGATACGCAGTATTTT. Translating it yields CSASPGLGTDTQYF.

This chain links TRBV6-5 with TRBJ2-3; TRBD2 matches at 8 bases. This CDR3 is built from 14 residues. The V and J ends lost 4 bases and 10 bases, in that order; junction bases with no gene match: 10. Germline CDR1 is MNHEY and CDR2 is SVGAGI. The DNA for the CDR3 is TGTGCCAGCAGTTCACGACCGGGGGGGGATGCGCAGTATTTT. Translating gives CASSSRPGGDAQYF.

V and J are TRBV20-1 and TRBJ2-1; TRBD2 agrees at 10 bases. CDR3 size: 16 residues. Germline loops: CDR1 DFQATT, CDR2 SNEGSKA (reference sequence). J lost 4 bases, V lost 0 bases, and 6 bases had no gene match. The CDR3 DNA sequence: TGCAGTGCTAGAGATGTGTCTAGCGGGGGTTACAATGAGCAGTTCTTC. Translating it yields CSARDVSSGGYNEQFF.

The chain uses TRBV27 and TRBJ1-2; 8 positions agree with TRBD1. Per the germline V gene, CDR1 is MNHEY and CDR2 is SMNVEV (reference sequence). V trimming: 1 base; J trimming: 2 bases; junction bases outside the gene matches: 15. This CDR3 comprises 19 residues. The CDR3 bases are TGTGCCAGCAGTTTATTCCCGGGGACAGGACCCTTATCGAACTATGGCTACACCTTC. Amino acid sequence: CASSLFPGTGPLSNYGYTF.

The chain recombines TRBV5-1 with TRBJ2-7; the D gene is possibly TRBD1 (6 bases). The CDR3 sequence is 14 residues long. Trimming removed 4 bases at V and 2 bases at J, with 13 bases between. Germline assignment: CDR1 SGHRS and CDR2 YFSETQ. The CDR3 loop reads CASSVRDNAYEQYF. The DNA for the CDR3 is TGCGCCAGCAGCGTCCGGGACAATGCCTACGAGCAGTACTTC.

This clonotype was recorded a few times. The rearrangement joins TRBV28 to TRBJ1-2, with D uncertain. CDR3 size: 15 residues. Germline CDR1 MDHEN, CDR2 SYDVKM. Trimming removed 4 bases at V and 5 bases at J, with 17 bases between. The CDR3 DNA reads TGTGCCAGCAGTTCCCCCACCGGTTCCTCTTATGGCTACACCTTC. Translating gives CASSSPTGSSYGYTF.

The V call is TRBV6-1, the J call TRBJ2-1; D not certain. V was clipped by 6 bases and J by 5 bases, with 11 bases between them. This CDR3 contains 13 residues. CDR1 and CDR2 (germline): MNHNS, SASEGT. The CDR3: CASSESLNNEQFF. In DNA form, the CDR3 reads TGTGCCAGCAGCGAGAGTCTAAACAATGAGCAGTTCTTC.

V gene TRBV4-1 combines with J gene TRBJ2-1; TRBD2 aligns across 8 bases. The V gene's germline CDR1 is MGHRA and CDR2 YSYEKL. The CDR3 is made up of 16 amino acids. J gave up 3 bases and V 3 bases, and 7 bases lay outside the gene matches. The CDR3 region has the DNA TGCGCCAGCAGCCAGAATTTAGCGGGGAACTACAATGAGCAGTTCTTC. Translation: CASSQNLAGNYNEQFF.